This TCR beta chain was retrieved from a study of shared clonotypes between healthy human individuals. Study-level information: CD4 naive and CD4 memory each took three plates per donor, while CD8 naive took two and CD8 memory one.

CDR1 and CDR2 (germline): SEHNR, FQNEAQ (reference sequence). The CDR3 totals 15 residues. V dropped 5 bases and J dropped 2; count of bases not matched to a gene: 4. A remark on this clone: Its antigen is as yet unknown. The same CDR3 can be traced to other DNA sequences in this sample.

This table comes from immunoSEQ multiplex PCR, and its TCRdb copy is limited to in-frame clones, with some not included. This table has around 2,000,000 clones, approximately 94% appearing once. Terminally differentiated effector memory CD45RA+ cells were excluded from the naive CD8 cells, which were CD45RO-negative and positively selected for CCR7. General study findings and limits: Represented diversity, genetic and exposure-history alike, was limited by few donors. Non-shared clonotypes were found to have lower generation probabilities than the clonotypes that were shared by all four of the sorted-subset donors.

The chain recombines TRBV7-9 with TRBJ2-5; 11 bases fit TRBD2. The sample was naive CD8+ T cells from PBMCs. The TCR was taken from a man in his late teens or twenties in good health. Some clones in this sample may be carry-over from other donors' samples. This chain's CDR3 is CASSPWTSGQETQYF. CDR3 bases: TGTGCCAGCAGCCCCTGGACTAGCGGGCAAGAGACCCAGTACTTC.